The entry below gives a single T cell receptor beta chain sequence along with its context. Its antigen is undetermined. There were no recent acute infections or vaccinations among the donors, who were healthy HIV-negative adults. The study separated CD4+ cells into CD45RA+ naive and CD45RA-negative memory subsets. The authors split each subset's genomic DNA evenly across several immunoSEQ plates. Using immunoSEQ multiplex PCR, the repertoire was profiled, and TCRdb retains in-frame clones only, with some absent. The table records about 1,500,000 clones, roughly 96% of them present only once. Germline V CDR1 and CDR2: MNHEY, SVGAGI. The CDR3 totals 16 residues. V lost 2 bases, J lost 8 bases, and 7 bases stayed unmatched. These data belong to a study of shared clonotypes between healthy human individuals. Points from the study as a whole: An effect of sequencing depth on clonotype sharing among donors was expected.

Sequenced sample: naive CD4+ T cells sorted from blood. Subset here: CD45RA+ positively selected. This chain connects TRBV6-5 to TRBJ2-1; the match to TRBD1 covers 12 bases. The TCR originated in a man aged 25-45 years in good health. This CDR3 reads CASSYTDGTGGYEQFF. CDR3 sequence (DNA): TGTGCCAGCAGTTACACCGACGGGACAGGGGGCTATGAGCAGTTCTTC.